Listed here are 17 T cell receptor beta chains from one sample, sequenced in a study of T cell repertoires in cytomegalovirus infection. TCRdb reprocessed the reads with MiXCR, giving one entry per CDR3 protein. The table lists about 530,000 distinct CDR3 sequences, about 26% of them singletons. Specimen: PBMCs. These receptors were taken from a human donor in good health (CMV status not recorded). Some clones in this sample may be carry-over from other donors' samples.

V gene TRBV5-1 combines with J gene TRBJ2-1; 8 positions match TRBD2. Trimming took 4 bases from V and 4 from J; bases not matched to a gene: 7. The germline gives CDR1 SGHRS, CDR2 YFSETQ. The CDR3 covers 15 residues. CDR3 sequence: CASSHSGSGYNEQFF. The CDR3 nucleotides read TGCGCCAGCAGCCACAGCGGGAGTGGGTACAATGAGCAGTTCTTC.

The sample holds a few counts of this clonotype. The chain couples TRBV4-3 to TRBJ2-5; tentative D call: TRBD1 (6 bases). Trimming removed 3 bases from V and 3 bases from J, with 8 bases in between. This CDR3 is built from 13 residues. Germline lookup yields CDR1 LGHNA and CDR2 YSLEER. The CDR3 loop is CASSQGHEETQYF. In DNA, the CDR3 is TGCGCCAGCAGCCAGGGACATGAAGAGACCCAGTACTTC.

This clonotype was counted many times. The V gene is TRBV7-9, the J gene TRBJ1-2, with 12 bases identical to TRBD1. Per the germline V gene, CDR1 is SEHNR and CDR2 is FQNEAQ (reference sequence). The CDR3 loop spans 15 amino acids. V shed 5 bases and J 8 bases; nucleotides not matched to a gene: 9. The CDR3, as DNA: TGTGCCAGCAGCGAACCGGGACAGGGGGCGCGGGGCTACACCTTC. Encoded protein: CASSEPGQGARGYTF.

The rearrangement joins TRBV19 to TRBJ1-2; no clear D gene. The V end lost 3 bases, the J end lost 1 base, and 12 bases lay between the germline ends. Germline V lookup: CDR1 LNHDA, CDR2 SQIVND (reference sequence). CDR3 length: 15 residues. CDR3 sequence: CASSIRGSGNYGYTF. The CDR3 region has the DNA TGTGCCAGTAGTATTCGGGGAAGTGGTAACTATGGCTACACCTTC.

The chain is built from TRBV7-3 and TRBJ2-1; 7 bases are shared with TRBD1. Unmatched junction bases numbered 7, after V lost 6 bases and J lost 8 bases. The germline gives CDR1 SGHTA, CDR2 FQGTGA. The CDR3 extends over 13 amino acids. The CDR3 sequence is CASRKGASYEQFF. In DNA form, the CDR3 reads TGTGCCAGCAGAAAGGGGGCCTCCTATGAGCAGTTCTTC.

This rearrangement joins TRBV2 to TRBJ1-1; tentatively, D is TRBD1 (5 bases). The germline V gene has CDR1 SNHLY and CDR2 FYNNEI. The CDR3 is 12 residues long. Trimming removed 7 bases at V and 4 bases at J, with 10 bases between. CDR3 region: CASILDSTEAFF. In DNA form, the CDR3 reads TGTGCCAGCATCCTTGACAGCACTGAAGCTTTCTTT.

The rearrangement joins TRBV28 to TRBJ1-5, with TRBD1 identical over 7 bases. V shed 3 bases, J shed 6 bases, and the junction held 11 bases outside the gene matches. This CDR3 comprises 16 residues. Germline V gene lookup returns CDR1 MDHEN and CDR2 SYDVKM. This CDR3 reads CASSFTYKGAGQPQHF. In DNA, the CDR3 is TGTGCCAGCAGTTTTACCTACAAGGGGGCGGGTCAGCCCCAGCATTTT.

The CDR3 nucleotides read TGTGCCATGGGACTAGCGGGAAACGATGAGCAGTTCTTC. It encodes CAMGLAGNDEQFF. This chain joins TRBV10-3 and TRBJ2-1; 13 bases are a match to TRBD2. Trimming removed 9 bases from V and 8 bases from J; junction bases left unmatched: 4. The germline CDR1 and CDR2 sequences are ENHRY and SYGVKD. This CDR3 is 13 amino acids long.

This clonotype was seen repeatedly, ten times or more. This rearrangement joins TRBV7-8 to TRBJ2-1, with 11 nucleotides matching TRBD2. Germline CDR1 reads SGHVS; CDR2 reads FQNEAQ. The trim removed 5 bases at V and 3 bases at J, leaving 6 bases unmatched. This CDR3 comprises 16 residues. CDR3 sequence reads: CASSSLGTSGYNEQFF. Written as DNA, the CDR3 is TGTGCCAGCAGCAGCTTAGGGACTAGCGGCTACAATGAGCAGTTCTTC.

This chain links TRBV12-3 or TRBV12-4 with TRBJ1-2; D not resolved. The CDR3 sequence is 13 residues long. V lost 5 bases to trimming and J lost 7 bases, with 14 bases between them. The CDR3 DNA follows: TGTGCCAGCAGTCCCAGCCCCTCAGGTGGCTACACCTTC. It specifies CASSPSPSGGYTF.

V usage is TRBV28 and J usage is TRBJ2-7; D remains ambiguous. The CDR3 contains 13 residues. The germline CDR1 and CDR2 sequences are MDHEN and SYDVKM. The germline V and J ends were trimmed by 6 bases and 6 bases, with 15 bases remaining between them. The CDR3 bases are TGTGCCAGCAGCCGACCCCAAAACATCGAGCAGTACTTC. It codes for CASSRPQNIEQYF.

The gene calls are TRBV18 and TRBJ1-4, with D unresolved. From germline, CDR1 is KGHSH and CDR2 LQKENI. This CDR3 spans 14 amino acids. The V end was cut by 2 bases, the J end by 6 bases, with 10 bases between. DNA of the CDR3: TGTGCCAGCTCACCAGGGCGCGAATATGAAAAACTGTTTTTT. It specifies CASSPGREYEKLFF. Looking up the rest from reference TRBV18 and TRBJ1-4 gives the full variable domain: NAGVMQNPRHLVRRRGQEARLRCSPMKGHSHVYWYRQLPEEGLKFMVYLQKENIIDESGMPKERFSAEFPKEGPSILRIQQVVRGDSAAYFCASSPGREYEKLFFGSGTQLSVL.

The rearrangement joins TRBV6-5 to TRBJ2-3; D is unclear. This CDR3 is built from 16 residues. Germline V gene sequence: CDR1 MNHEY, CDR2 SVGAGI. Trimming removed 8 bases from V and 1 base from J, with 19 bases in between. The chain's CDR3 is CASSAREPGGTDTQYF. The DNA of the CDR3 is TGTGCCAGCTCGGCTAGGGAACCAGGAGGCACAGATACGCAGTATTTT.

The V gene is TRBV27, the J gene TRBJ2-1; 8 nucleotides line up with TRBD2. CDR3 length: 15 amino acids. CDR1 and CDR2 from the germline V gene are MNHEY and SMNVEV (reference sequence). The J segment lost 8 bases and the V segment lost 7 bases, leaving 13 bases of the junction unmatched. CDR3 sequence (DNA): TGTGCCAGCACTTATTGGGCGGGAGGTTCCTATGAGCAGTTCTTC. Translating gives CASTYWAGGSYEQFF.

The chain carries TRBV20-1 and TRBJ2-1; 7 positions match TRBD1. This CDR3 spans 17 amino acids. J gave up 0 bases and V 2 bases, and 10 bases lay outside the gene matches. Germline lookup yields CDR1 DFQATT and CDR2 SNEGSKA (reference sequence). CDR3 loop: CSARKAGTASSYNEQFF. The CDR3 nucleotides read TGCAGTGCTAGAAAGGCCGGGACAGCCAGCTCCTACAATGAGCAGTTCTTC.

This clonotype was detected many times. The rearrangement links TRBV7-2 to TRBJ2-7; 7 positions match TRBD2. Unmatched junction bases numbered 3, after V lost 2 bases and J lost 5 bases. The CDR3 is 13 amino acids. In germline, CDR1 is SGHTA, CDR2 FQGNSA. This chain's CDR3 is CASSLLAAHEQYF. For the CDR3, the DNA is TGTGCCAGCAGCTTACTAGCGGCCCACGAGCAGTACTTC. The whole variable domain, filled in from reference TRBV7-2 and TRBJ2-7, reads GAGVSQSPSNKVTEKGKDVELRCDPISGHTALYWYRQSLGQGLEFLIYFQGNSAPDKSGLPSDRFSAERTGGSVSTLTIQRTQQEDSAVYLCASSLLAAHEQYFGPGTRLTVT.

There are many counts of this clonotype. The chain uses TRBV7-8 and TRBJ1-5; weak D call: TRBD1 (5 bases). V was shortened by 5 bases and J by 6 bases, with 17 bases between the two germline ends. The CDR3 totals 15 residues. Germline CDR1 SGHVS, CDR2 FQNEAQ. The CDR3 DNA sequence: TGTGCCAGCAGCCTAAACCCGGTCGGGGGTCAGCCCCAGCATTTT. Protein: CASSLNPVGGQPQHF. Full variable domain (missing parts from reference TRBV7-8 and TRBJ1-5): GAGVSQSPRYKVAKRGQDVALRCDPISGHVSLFWYQQALGQGPEFLTYFQNEAQLDKSGLPSDRFFAERPEGSVSTLKIQRTQQEDSAVYLCASSLNPVGGQPQHFGDGTRLSIL.